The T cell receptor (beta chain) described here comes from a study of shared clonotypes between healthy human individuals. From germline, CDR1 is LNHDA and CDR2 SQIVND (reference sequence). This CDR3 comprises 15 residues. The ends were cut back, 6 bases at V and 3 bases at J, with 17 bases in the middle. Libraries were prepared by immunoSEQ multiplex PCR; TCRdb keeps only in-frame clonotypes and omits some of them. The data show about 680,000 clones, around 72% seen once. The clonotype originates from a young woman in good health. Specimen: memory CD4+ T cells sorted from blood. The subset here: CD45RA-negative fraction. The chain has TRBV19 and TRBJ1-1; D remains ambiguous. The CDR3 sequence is CASRGRASKDTEAFF. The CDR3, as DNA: TGTGCCAGTAGGGGTAGGGCATCAAAGGACACTGAAGCTTTCTTT.